The rows below give T cell receptor beta chains drawn from one sample of a study of T cell responses to AZD1222 COVID-19 vaccine. Profiled with immunoSEQ multiplex PCR; TCRdb holds only in-frame clones, not every one. The listing contains about 140,000 clones. The specimen sequenced was peripheral blood. These receptor sequences come from an adult in good health. Both conserved end residues are part of each CDR3. The D gene is left open where the match is weak.

j_gene: TRBJ1-2; v_gene: TRBV7-3; d_gene: NA; CDR3nt: TGTGCCAGCAGCTTAACGGGGGCGCCCGGCTACACCTTC; CDR3aa: CASSLTGAPGYTF
j_gene: TRBJ1-1; v_gene: TRBV5-1; d_gene: NA; CDR3nt: TGCGCCAGCAGCCGCAGGGGAACCATGAACACTGAAGCTTTCTTT; CDR3aa: CASSRRGTMNTEAFF
j_gene: TRBJ1-3; v_gene: TRBV15; d_gene: NA; CDR3nt: TGTGCCACCAGCAGAGTGGTCTCTGGAAACACCATATATTTT; CDR3aa: CATSRVVSGNTIYF
j_gene: TRBJ1-2; v_gene: TRBV7-9; d_gene: TRBD1; CDR3nt: TGTGCCAGCGGCCCAGGGGGACTCAACTATGGCTACACCTTC; CDR3aa: CASGPGGLNYGYTF
j_gene: TRBJ2-5; v_gene: TRBV11-3; d_gene: TRBD1; CDR3nt: TGTGCCAGCAGCACCAGGACAGGGGGGGGTCAAGAGACCCAGTACTTC; CDR3aa: CASSTRTGGGQETQYF
j_gene: TRBJ2-3; v_gene: TRBV5-1; d_gene: NA; CDR3nt: TGCGCCAGCAGCTTGAGTGGGGTTCCCACAGATACGCAGTATTTT; CDR3aa: CASSLSGVPTDTQYF
j_gene: TRBJ2-5; v_gene: TRBV7-6; d_gene: NA; CDR3nt: TGTGCCAGCAGCTTATGGGACCGAAACCAAGAGACCCAGTACTTC; CDR3aa: CASSLWDRNQETQYF
j_gene: TRBJ2-3; v_gene: TRBV9; d_gene: NA; CDR3nt: TGTGCCAGCAGCGTAGTTTCTACAGATACGCAGTATTTT; CDR3aa: CASSVVSTDTQYF
j_gene: TRBJ1-4; v_gene: TRBV27; d_gene: NA; CDR3nt: TGTGCCAGCAGTTTATACCAGGCAACTAATGAAAAACTGTTTTTT; CDR3aa: CASSLYQATNEKLFF
j_gene: TRBJ2-7; v_gene: TRBV15; d_gene: NA; CDR3nt: TGTGCCACCAGCAGAGATCTAGGGGGAACCTACGAGCAGTACTTC; CDR3aa: CATSRDLGGTYEQYF
j_gene: TRBJ1-2; v_gene: TRBV9; d_gene: TRBD1; CDR3nt: TGTGCCAGCACCAAGAGCCGGGACAGGCGGAGAGGCTACACCTTC; CDR3aa: CASTKSRDRRRGYTF
j_gene: TRBJ1-2; v_gene: TRBV6-2/TRBV6-3; d_gene: NA; CDR3nt: TGTGCCAGCAGTCCCAAGAGAGTCTGGGTGGAAGCTAACTATGGCTACACCTTC; CDR3aa: CASSPKRVWVEANYGYTF
j_gene: TRBJ1-2; v_gene: TRBV6-1; d_gene: TRBD1; CDR3nt: TGTGCCAGCAGTGAACGGGACAGGGGTGGCTACACCTTC; CDR3aa: CASSERDRGGYTF
j_gene: TRBJ1-2; v_gene: TRBV5-6; d_gene: TRBD1; CDR3nt: TGTGCCAGCAGCTTGGCTGCTGGACAGGGAACGTATGGCTACACCTTC; CDR3aa: CASSLAAGQGTYGYTF
j_gene: TRBJ1-1; v_gene: TRBV6-1; d_gene: NA; CDR3nt: TGTGCCAGCAGCCGAGGGCGGGGAGAGACTGAAGCTTTCTTT; CDR3aa: CASSRGRGETEAFF
j_gene: TRBJ1-4; v_gene: TRBV4-2; d_gene: TRBD1; CDR3nt: TGTGCCAGCAGCCAAAGGGGGGGGACAGGGGATGAAAAACTGTTTTTT; CDR3aa: CASSQRGGTGDEKLFF
j_gene: TRBJ2-1; v_gene: TRBV7-3; d_gene: NA; CDR3nt: TGTGCCAGCAGCTTAATCGGGGGACCTTCCTACAATGAGCAGTTCTTC; CDR3aa: CASSLIGGPSYNEQFF
j_gene: TRBJ2-1; v_gene: TRBV25-1; d_gene: TRBD1; CDR3nt: TGTGCCACCGAGACAGGGATGGTTGAGCAGTTCTTC; CDR3aa: CATETGMVEQFF
j_gene: TRBJ2-1; v_gene: TRBV7-9; d_gene: NA; CDR3nt: TGTGCCAGCAGCTCCGGGGACGTACTGGATGAGCAGTTCTTC; CDR3aa: CASSSGDVLDEQFF
j_gene: TRBJ2-5; v_gene: TRBV7-3; d_gene: TRBD2; CDR3nt: TGTGCCAGCAGCGCCACTAGCGGGGGTAAACAAGAGACCCAGTACTTC; CDR3aa: CASSATSGGKQETQYF
j_gene: TRBJ1-2; v_gene: TRBV19; d_gene: NA; CDR3nt: TGTGCCAGTAGTATTGTCCCGATGGATGGCTACACCTTC; CDR3aa: CASSIVPMDGYTF
j_gene: TRBJ1-6; v_gene: TRBV6-6; d_gene: NA; CDR3nt: TGTGCCAGCAGCCTTTACGGGGCGACGAATTCACCCCTCCACTTT; CDR3aa: CASSLYGATNSPLHF
j_gene: TRBJ2-7; v_gene: TRBV11-2; d_gene: NA; CDR3nt: TGTGCCAGCAGCTTTGACCCCGTGGGCTACGAGCAGTACTTC; CDR3aa: CASSFDPVGYEQYF
j_gene: TRBJ2-1; v_gene: TRBV6-5; d_gene: TRBD2; CDR3nt: TGTGCCAGCACCGTCGGGACTAGCAGCCAGCAGTTCTTC; CDR3aa: CASTVGTSSQQFF
j_gene: TRBJ1-1; v_gene: TRBV30; d_gene: NA; CDR3nt: TGTGCCTGGAGGGTGGGGTTGGGAGAAGCTTTCTTT; CDR3aa: CAWRVGLGEAFF